Below, 10 T cell receptor beta chains from the same sample are listed, as sequenced in a study of cytomegalovirus exposure and HLA in healthy donors. Primers for the PCR totalled 60 Vbeta and 13 Jbeta. The protocol was immunoSEQ multiplex PCR, while the TCRdb copy is restricted to in-frame clones and leaves out a portion. The data contain approximately 140,000 clones, more than 60% of them singletons. The sequenced sample consisted of PBMCs. These receptors were taken from a male donor in good health and CMV-seronegative.

The chain recombines TRBV30 with TRBJ2-7; a weak D match, TRBD2 (7 bases). Germline assignment: CDR1 GTSNPN and CDR2 SVGIG (reference sequence). The CDR3 is 12 residues long. V was cut by 1 base and J by 7 bases, with 11 bases left in between. CDR3 protein: CAWSGGRGEQYF. The CDR3 DNA reads TGTGCCTGGAGTGGGGGGAGGGGGGAGCAGTACTTC.

The CDR3 loop is CASSLGGVNYGYTF. CDR3 DNA sequence: TGCGCCAGCAGCTTAGGGGGGGTTAACTATGGCTACACCTTC. The J gene is TRBJ1-2, the V gene TRBV5-1; the D gene is possibly TRBD1 (6 bases). V was trimmed by 2 bases and J by 1 base, leaving 9 bases between them. Germline V gene data show CDR1 as SGHRS and CDR2 as YFSETQ. The CDR3 is made up of 14 amino acids.

The rearrangement joins TRBV6-1 to TRBJ1-2, with D hard to call. Trimming removed 1 base from V and 5 bases from J, with 11 bases in between. The CDR3 extends over 14 amino acids. From germline, CDR1 is MNHNS and CDR2 SASEGT. The CDR3 loop reads CASSEVVTRYGYTF. CDR3 bases: TGTGCCAGCAGTGAAGTTGTAACCCGGTATGGCTACACCTTC.

This clone turned up a few times. J is TRBJ2-1 and V is TRBV18, with TRBD1 matching over 7 bases. CDR1 and CDR2 (germline): KGHSH, LQKENI. The CDR3 is 17 amino acids. Germline trimming cut 0 bases from V and 7 bases from J; bases unmatched to any gene: 12. The CDR3 sequence is CASSPPGSTGLKNEQFF. CDR3 nucleotides: TGTGCCAGCTCACCACCGGGTTCGACAGGGTTAAAGAATGAGCAGTTCTTC.

The V gene is TRBV2, the J gene TRBJ1-6; D is unclear. CDR3 length: 12 residues. The V gene's germline CDR1 is SNHLY and CDR2 FYNNEI. Trimming removed 6 bases at V and 8 bases at J, with 8 bases between. CDR3 DNA: TGTGCCAGCAGACCCGCAGATTCACCCCTCCACTTT. It is translated as CASRPADSPLHF.

This sequence joins TRBV29-1 and TRBJ2-7; 9 bases are a match to TRBD1. The CDR3 is 13 amino acids. V dropped 6 bases and J dropped 3; count of bases not matched to a gene: 6. CDR1 is SQVTM, CDR2 ANQGSEA, per germline. The DNA of the CDR3 is TGCAGCGTGGGGACAGGGACTTACTACGAGCAGTACTTC. This translates into CSVGTGTYYEQYF.

This clone turned up a few times. This chain connects TRBV5-1 to TRBJ2-5, with D possibly being TRBD2 (6 bases). Trimming took 0 bases from V and 5 from J, leaving 11 bases between them. Per germline, CDR1 SGHRS and CDR2 YFSETQ. This CDR3 has 14 residues. Here the CDR3 reads CASSLARGGETQYF. The CDR3 DNA reads TGCGCCAGCAGCTTGGCCCGCGGAGGGGAGACCCAGTACTTC.

This clone has more than one count but fewer than ten. The chain uses TRBV4-3 and TRBJ1-1; TRBD1 is a possible D gene (6 bases). Trimming left V 4 bases short and J 3 bases short, with 12 bases between. The CDR3 contains 14 residues. Germline CDR1 and CDR2: LGHNA and YSLEER. CDR3 sequence (DNA): TGCGCCAGCAGCCTCGCCCCAGGGGACACTGAAGCTTTCTTT. This translates into CASSLAPGDTEAFF.

This clone showed up just once. The chain employs TRBV5-1 and TRBJ2-5; 7 nucleotides align to TRBD1. There are 15 residues in the CDR3. Germline V gene sequence: CDR1 SGHRS, CDR2 YFSETQ. V gave up 0 bases and J gave up 1 base; unmatched junction bases: 3. CDR3 bases: TGCGCCAGCAGCTTGGGGGGACAGCTCCAAGAGACCCAGTACTTC. This translates into CASSLGGQLQETQYF.

V and J are TRBV7-2 and TRBJ1-2; 7 bases agree with TRBD1. This CDR3 comprises 15 residues. Germline CDR1 reads SGHTA; CDR2 reads FQGNSA. V shed 2 bases and J 8 bases; nucleotides not matched to a gene: 11. The CDR3: CASSLRSRDRLGYTF. In DNA, the CDR3 is TGTGCCAGCAGCTTACGAAGCCGGGACAGACTAGGCTACACCTTC.